The 5 T cell receptor beta chains presented below share a single source sample, sequenced in a study of early T cells in non-severe SARS-CoV-2 infection. TCRdb reprocessed the 5' RACE reads via MiXCR and lists one record per CDR3 protein. The table includes 75,000 or so distinct CDR3 sequences, 9.5% to 12% detected once. The specimen was whole blood, collected at baseline. The receptor source for this set is an adult who was a healthcare worker with PCR-confirmed SARS-CoV-2 infection or an uninfected control (not recorded which).

The V and J genes are TRBV11-3 and TRBJ2-3; 10 bases match TRBD2. This CDR3 has 16 amino acids. Germline V gives CDR1 SGHNT, CDR2 YENEEA. V shed 5 bases and J 2 bases; nucleotides not matched to a gene: 7. CDR3 DNA: TGTGCCAGCAGCCTGGGGAGCGGGAGGGCCACAGATACGCAGTATTTT. The encoded protein is CASSLGSGRATDTQYF.

A few counts support this clonotype. The rearrangement joins TRBV18 to TRBJ1-4; no definite D call. The V end lost 9 bases, the J end lost 8 bases, and 16 bases lay between the germline ends. The CDR3 is made up of 13 amino acids. Germline CDR1 is KGHSH and CDR2 is LQKENI. The CDR3 nucleotides are TGTGCCAGTCAAGGAAACCGGGAAGAAAAACTGTTTTTT. Residues: CASQGNREEKLFF. The full variable domain, completed using reference TRBV18 and TRBJ1-4, is NAGVMQNPRHLVRRRGQEARLRCSPMKGHSHVYWYRQLPEEGLKFMVYLQKENIIDESGMPKERFSAEFPKEGPSILRIQQVVRGDSAAYFCASQGNREEKLFFGSGTQLSVL.

J is TRBJ1-1 and V is TRBV29-1; 8 bases are shared with TRBD1. The V gene end was trimmed by 4 bases and the J gene end by 5 bases; junction bases not matched to a gene: 12. The CDR3 sequence is 15 residues long. Germline V gives CDR1 SQVTM, CDR2 ANQGSEA. Here the CDR3 DNA reads TGCAGCGTTGCCGGACAGGGCTCGGTTCGGACTGAAGCTTTCTTT. Protein: CSVAGQGSVRTEAFF.

The genes are TRBV29-1 and TRBJ1-1; D gene uncertain. The CDR3 length is 12 residues. The V and J ends lost 6 bases and 1 base respectively, with 9 bases between them. Germline V CDR1 and CDR2: SQVTM, ANQGSEA. The CDR3 loop reads CSVGDRNTEAFF. The CDR3 DNA is TGCAGCGTCGGTGACCGGAACACTGAAGCTTTCTTT.

This clonotype was seen more than once but under ten times. The chain combines TRBV9 with TRBJ1-2; TRBD1 matches 9 bases. Germline V gene data show CDR1 as SGDLS and CDR2 as YYNGEE. This CDR3 has 14 residues. V shed 3 bases, J shed 6 bases, and the junction held 6 bases outside the gene matches. In DNA form, the CDR3 reads TGTGCCAGCAGCGCAATAGGGACAGGGCATGGCTACACCTTC. This codes for CASSAIGTGHGYTF.